This is a list of T cell receptor beta chains from one sample in a study of vaccination effects on CD4 cells after COVID-19. These receptors' antigens are unknown. Method: immunoSEQ multiplex PCR; TCRdb's copy keeps in-frame clones and lacks some. This table holds around 28,000 clones, approximately 80% found once. Specimen: CD4+ T cells from PBMCs cultured with HCoV-NL63 spike peptides, collected before COVID-19 vaccination. Source of these receptors: a human donor who had a prior SARS-CoV-2 infection. The CDR3 runs from the conserved cysteine through the conserved F or W. Each record gives: clone size, D gene, J gene, V gene, CDR3 DNA, CDR3 protein. A D gene is named only where the DNA matches it firmly. Expanded clones get a size class; other rows say once, few or many, or leave the size out.

>-|-|TRBJ2-1|TRBV11-3
TGTGCCAGCAGCTTATGGGCCAGCTCCTACAATGAGCAGTTCTTC
CASSLWASSYNEQFF
>few|-|TRBJ1-3|TRBV11-2
TGTGCCAGCAGCACTCCTCGGTCTGGGCGCGGCCAAAGAAACACCATATATTTT
CASSTPRSGRGQRNTIYF
>-|TRBD1|TRBJ1-4|TRBV5-1
TGCGCCAGCAGCCGAGGACAGGGAATAACGGGTAATGAAAAACTGTTTTTT
CASSRGQGITGNEKLFF
>-|-|TRBJ2-3|TRBV5-1
TGCGCCAGCAGGCCCGGAGGAGCAGATACGCAGTATTTT
CASRPGGADTQYF
>-|TRBD2|TRBJ2-3|TRBV27
TGTGCCAGCAGTTCCCACTCTAGCGGGGGGGCCTGGGATACGCAGTATTTT
CASSSHSSGGAWDTQYF
>-|-|TRBJ2-7|TRBV7-2
TGTGCCAGCAGCTCAGAACTAGTAAGCTACGAGCAGTACTTC
CASSSELVSYEQYF
>-|TRBD2|TRBJ2-3|TRBV11-2
TGTGCCAGCAGCTTAGTATCGGGAGGGCCCCCCACAGATACGCAGTATTTT
CASSLVSGGPPTDTQYF
>once|-|TRBJ2-3|TRBV2
TGTGCCAGCAAATCAGGAGGGGCAGTCTATACGCAGTATTTT
CASKSGGAVYTQYF
>-|-|TRBJ1-1|TRBV7-9
TGTGCCAGCAGCTTAGGTGGAGACAATGGTAACACTGAAGCTTTCTTT
CASSLGGDNGNTEAFF
>-|-|TRBJ1-5|TRBV7-2
TGTGCCAGCAGCTATAGTAGCAATCAGCCCCAGCATTTT
CASSYSSNQPQHF
>-|-|TRBJ1-1|TRBV7-6
TGTGCCAGCAGCTTAGGGGGAGGAACTGAAGCTTTCTTT
CASSLGGGTEAFF
>-|TRBD2|TRBJ2-5|TRBV7-2
TGTGCCAGCAGCGTGGTGCGGGGGGGGGAGACCCAGTACTTC
CASSVVRGGETQYF
>-|-|TRBJ1-3|TRBV19
TGTGCCAGTAGTCCAGGACCCAGTTACACCATATATTTT
CASSPGPSYTIYF
>-|-|TRBJ2-5|TRBV14
TGTGCCAGCAGCCGCCGAAACGGGGAGACCCAGTACTTC
CASSRRNGETQYF
>few|TRBD2|TRBJ2-2|TRBV3-1/TRBV3-2
TGTGCCAGCAGCCCTCTGACGGGAGGTGGGCCCACCGGGGAGCTGTTTTTT
CASSPLTGGGPTGELFF
>-|-|TRBJ2-1|TRBV6-6
TGTGCCAGCAGTTCCGGGGCCAGCTCCTACAATGAGCAGTTCTTC
CASSSGASSYNEQFF
>-|-|TRBJ2-5|TRBV5-8
TGTGCCAGCAGCTTGTGGGGCCCCCAGGTGGGGACCCAGTACTTC
CASSLWGPQVGTQYF
>-|-|TRBJ1-2|TRBV15
TGTGCCACCAGCAGAGGGACAACCCCCGCTTATGGCTACACCTTC
CATSRGTTPAYGYTF
>-|-|TRBJ2-5|TRBV6-5
TGTGCCAGCAGTTACTCGGCAGACCAAGAGACCCAGTACTTC
CASSYSADQETQYF
>-|-|TRBJ2-5|TRBV19
TGTGCCAGTAGTTCAACAAGCTACGCCCGGGAGACCCAGTACTTC
CASSSTSYARETQYF
>few|TRBD1|TRBJ2-7|TRBV18
TGTGCCAGCTCACCTGAGGGACAGGGTACCTACGAGCAGTACTTC
CASSPEGQGTYEQYF
>-|-|TRBJ1-1|TRBV29-1
TGCAGCGTTGAACTGGGTATTGGGACTGAAGCTTTCTTT
CSVELGIGTEAFF
>-|-|TRBJ2-1|TRBV7-6
TGTGCCAGCAGCTTAACGGGACCTCCACTTTACAATGAGCAGTTCTTC
CASSLTGPPLYNEQFF